What follows are 6 T cell receptor beta chains derived from one specimen sequenced in a study of CD8 T cells in Susac syndrome. RNA, at about 0.5 to 1 ug, was reverse transcribed with random hexamers. Using its own MiXCR run on the immunoSEQ multiplex PCR reads, TCRdb lists one record per CDR3 protein. The table records about 140,000 distinct CDR3 sequences, roughly 94% of them present only once. Sequencing used CD4+ T cells from PBMCs. The receptors derive from a human donor in good health.

The chain recombines TRBV2 with TRBJ1-4, with a tentative D call TRBD1 (6 bases). V was shortened by 2 bases and J by 7 bases, with 11 bases between the two germline ends. The germline gives CDR1 SNHLY, CDR2 FYNNEI. The CDR3 runs 14 residues. The CDR3 nucleotides read TGTGCCAGCAGTGAATCGGGGGCGAGTGAAAAACTGTTTTTT. It codes for CASSESGASEKLFF.

This chain joins TRBV30 and TRBJ1-4, with D uncertain. CDR1 is GTSNPN, CDR2 SVGIG, per germline (reference sequence). The CDR3 spans 14 residues. The germline V and J ends were trimmed by 3 bases and 4 bases, with 12 bases remaining between them. The CDR3 loop reads CAWRVAGYNEKLFF. DNA of the CDR3: TGTGCCTGGAGGGTGGCAGGCTATAATGAAAAACTGTTTTTT.

The chain has TRBV28 and TRBJ2-1; perhaps TRBD1 as D (5 bases). Looked up from germline, CDR1 is MDHEN and CDR2 is SYDVKM. Trimming cost V 6 bases and J 2 bases, with 14 bases left between them. This CDR3 has 15 residues. DNA for the CDR3: TGTGCCAGCAGACCTACAGGTCAAGCCTACAATGAGCAGTTCTTC. This sequence encodes CASRPTGQAYNEQFF. The whole variable domain, remainder taken from reference TRBV28 and TRBJ2-1, is DVKVTQSSRYLVKRTGEKVFLECVQDMDHENMFWYRQDPGLGLRLIYFSYDVKMKEKGDIPEGYSVSREKKERFSLILESASTNQTSMYLCASRPTGQAYNEQFFGPGTRLTVL.

The V and J genes are TRBV5-1 and TRBJ2-7; 9 bases map to TRBD1. CDR3 length: 14 amino acids. CDR1 and CDR2 from the germline V gene are SGHRS and YFSETQ. J gave up 4 bases and V 4 bases, and 6 bases lay outside the gene matches. The CDR3 reads CASSPRTGEYEQYF. The CDR3 coding sequence is TGCGCCAGCAGCCCGAGGACAGGGGAATACGAGCAGTACTTC. Complete variable domain (other parts from reference TRBV5-1 and TRBJ2-7): KAGVTQTPRYLIKTRGQQVTLSCSPISGHRSVSWYQQTPGQGLQFLFEYFSETQRNKGNFPGRFSGRQFSNSRSEMNVSTLELGDSALYLCASSPRTGEYEQYFGPGTRLTVT.

The chain uses TRBV6-6 and TRBJ1-2, with TRBD1 as a possible D gene (6 bases). The CDR3 has 15 amino acids. The germline V and J ends were trimmed by 0 bases and 4 bases, with 12 bases remaining between them. CDR1 is MNHNY and CDR2 is SVGAGI in the germline V gene (reference sequence). The DNA of the CDR3 is TGTGCCAGCAGTTACTCATCCAGGGGTGGCTATGGCTACACCTTC. Its protein is CASSYSSRGGYGYTF.

V and J are TRBV19 and TRBJ2-1, with D hard to call. Deletions cut 0 bases from V and 10 bases from J, with 10 bases between. CDR3 length: 13 amino acids. The V gene's germline CDR1 is LNHDA and CDR2 SQIVND (reference sequence). The CDR3 loop is CASSIDRYGEQFF. The CDR3 bases are TGTGCCAGTAGTATAGATCGGTATGGGGAGCAGTTCTTC.